The 18 T cell receptor beta chains listed next were all sequenced from one sample in a study of CD8 T cells in Susac syndrome. Random hexamers primed reverse transcription of about 0.45 to 1 ug RNA. MiXCR, applied by TCRdb to the immunoSEQ multiplex PCR reads, yields one record per CDR3 protein. The sample has about 120,000 distinct CDR3 sequences, 94% seen once. The sequenced sample was CD4+ T cells from PBMCs. The origin of the receptors is a human donor in good health.

The genes are TRBV6-6 and TRBJ2-1; 7 bases are a match to TRBD2. Per the germline V gene, CDR1 is MNHNY and CDR2 is SVGAGI (reference sequence). V gave up 0 bases and J gave up 0 bases; unmatched junction bases: 2. The CDR3 sequence is 16 residues long. The CDR3 nucleotides are TGTGCCAGCAGTTACTCAGGCGGGGGCTCCTACAATGAGCAGTTCTTC. Translated: CASSYSGGGSYNEQFF.

The V and J genes are TRBV4-2 and TRBJ2-1; 11 nucleotides agree with TRBD2. The CDR3 runs 19 residues. The junction had 7 bases not matched to a gene; V was cut back by 0 bases and J by 0 bases. Germline lookup yields CDR1 LGHNA and CDR2 YNFKEQ. The CDR3, as DNA: TGTGCCAGCAGCCAAGATTGGGGACTAGCGGCTAGCTCCTACAATGAGCAGTTCTTC. Protein product: CASSQDWGLAASSYNEQFF.

A single count supports this clonotype. The genes are TRBV6-5 and TRBJ1-2; 8 bases match TRBD1. Germline trimming cut 7 bases from V and 7 bases from J; bases unmatched to any gene: 5. The germline V gene has CDR1 MNHEY and CDR2 SVGAGI. This CDR3 comprises 12 residues. This chain's CDR3 is CASNSGGGGYTF. The CDR3 DNA reads as TGTGCCAGCAATTCAGGGGGCGGTGGCTACACCTTC.

The chain is built from TRBV5-5 and TRBJ1-2; possible D gene TRBD1, 6 bases. CDR1 SGHKS and CDR2 YYEKEE come from the germline V gene (reference sequence). Trimming pared 1 base from V and 4 bases from J, leaving 14 bases between. The CDR3 has 15 residues. The CDR3 loop reads CASSLLGGPIYGYTF. For the CDR3, the DNA is TGTGCCAGCAGCTTGCTCGGGGGCCCCATCTATGGCTACACCTTC.

This clonotype was detected only a few times. V and J are TRBV29-1 and TRBJ2-7; D may correspond to TRBD1 or TRBD2 (5 bases each). In germline, CDR1 is SQVTM, CDR2 ANQGSEA. The V end lost 6 bases, the J end lost 4 bases, and 10 bases lay between the germline ends. The CDR3 length is 11 residues. This chain's CDR3 is CSVGGGYEQYF. The DNA for the CDR3 is TGCAGCGTAGGTGGGGGTTACGAGCAGTACTTC.

This chain uses TRBV5-1 with TRBJ2-7; TRBD1 is a possible D gene (8 bases). V shed 3 bases and J shed 2 bases, with 12 bases lying between them. CDR1 SGHRS and CDR2 YFSETQ come from the germline V gene. This CDR3 spans 14 amino acids. The DNA of the CDR3 is TGCGCCAGCAGCTCACAGGGGGGGACCTACGAGCAGTACTTC. This gives the protein CASSSQGGTYEQYF.

The rearrangement links TRBV2 to TRBJ1-5; 11 bases fit TRBD1. J was trimmed by 7 bases and V by 4 bases; bases with no gene match: 9. Per the germline V gene, CDR1 is SNHLY and CDR2 is FYNNEI. This CDR3 comprises 16 residues. Here the CDR3 reads CASSGRTGGAEQPQHF. CDR3 nucleotides: TGTGCCAGCAGTGGGAGGACAGGGGGCGCGGAACAGCCCCAGCATTTT. The full variable domain, with the rest looked up from reference TRBV2 and TRBJ1-5, is EPEVTQTPSHQVTQMGQEVILRCVPISNHLYFYWYRQILGQKVEFLVSFYNNEISEKSEIFDDQFSVERPDGSNFTLKIRSTKLEDSAMYFCASSGRTGGAEQPQHFGDGTRLSIL.

This chain connects TRBV27 to TRBJ1-2; 9 bases match TRBD1. V gave up 5 bases and J gave up 2 bases; unmatched junction bases: 9. The germline V gene has CDR1 MNHEY and CDR2 SMNVEV (reference sequence). The CDR3 spans 16 residues. DNA of the CDR3: TGTGCCAGCAGTCCGGACAGGGGACTATCAAACTATGGCTACACCTTC. Amino acid sequence: CASSPDRGLSNYGYTF.

This sequence joins TRBV6-1 and TRBJ2-3; unclear D gene. The length of the CDR3 is 18 residues. Trimming cost V 6 bases and J 1 base, with 23 bases left between them. CDR1 is MNHNS, CDR2 SASEGT, per germline. CDR3 amino acids: CASRRRGESGPGTDTQYF. CDR3 coding DNA: TGTGCCAGCAGAAGACGTGGTGAGAGTGGGCCTGGCACAGATACGCAGTATTTT.

J is TRBJ2-7 and V is TRBV12-3 or TRBV12-4, with 7 nucleotides matching TRBD2. Trimming cost V 7 bases and J 3 bases; bases outside gene matches: 9. CDR3 length: 14 residues. The CDR3, as DNA: TGTGCCAGCATGCCAACGGGAGGTGACTACGAGCAGTACTTC. It translates to CASMPTGGDYEQYF.

The chain recombines TRBV19 with TRBJ1-2, with TRBD1 identical over 9 bases. There are 18 residues in the CDR3. The junction had 14 bases not matched to a gene; V was cut back by 4 bases and J by 2 bases. Per the germline V gene, CDR1 is LNHDA and CDR2 is SQIVND (reference sequence). Here the CDR3 DNA reads TGTGCCAGTAGTAACCCGCCGGGACAGGGACCCAAGAACTATGGCTACACCTTC. This sequence encodes CASSNPPGQGPKNYGYTF.

V usage is TRBV5-6 and J usage is TRBJ2-7; TRBD2 aligns across 13 bases. The germline CDR1 and CDR2 sequences are SGHDT and YYEEEE. The CDR3 length is 15 residues. The V gene end was trimmed by 3 bases and the J gene end by 4 bases; junction bases not matched to a gene: 4. Here the CDR3 reads CASSSGLAGVYEQYF. Written as DNA, the CDR3 is TGTGCCAGCAGCTCCGGACTAGCGGGAGTGTACGAGCAGTACTTC.

CDR3 nucleotide sequence: TGTGCCAGCAGTTACTGGGGCGAAGAAAAACTGTTTTTT. It yields the protein CASSYWGEEKLFF. The V and J genes are TRBV6-6 and TRBJ1-4, with D perhaps matching TRBD1 (5 bases). CDR3 size: 13 residues. Germline V gene sequence: CDR1 MNHNY, CDR2 SVGAGI (reference sequence). Trimming shortened V by 1 base and J by 8 bases, and 8 bases separated the two germline ends.

The V call is TRBV11-1, the J call TRBJ2-7; the D is unclear. Trimming pared 2 bases from V and 6 bases from J, leaving 5 bases between. CDR1 is SGHAT and CDR2 is FQDESV in the germline V gene (reference sequence). The CDR3 contains 11 residues. DNA for the CDR3: TGTGCCAGCAGCTTATGGGCCGAGCAGTACTTC. Translating gives CASSLWAEQYF.

The chain employs TRBV6-2 or TRBV6-3 and TRBJ2-1; D may be TRBD2 (5 bases). Germline V gene sequence: CDR1 MNHEY, CDR2 SVGEGT. The CDR3 has 14 amino acids. V was pared by 10 bases and J by 0 bases, with 13 bases between. The CDR3 sequence is CATRGGSSYNEQFF. DNA for the CDR3: TGTGCCACCCGCGGAGGAAGCTCCTACAATGAGCAGTTCTTC.

V and J are TRBV7-9 and TRBJ1-1, with D possibly being TRBD1 (6 bases). The CDR3 extends over 14 amino acids. The V end lost 3 bases, the J end lost 2 bases, and 10 bases lay between the germline ends. The V gene's germline CDR1 is SEHNR and CDR2 FQNEAQ (reference sequence). CDR3 in DNA: TGTGCCAGCAGCTTTCGGACAGAAAACACTGAAGCTTTCTTT. Encoded protein: CASSFRTENTEAFF.

This sequence joins TRBV6-5 and TRBJ1-6, with D perhaps matching TRBD1 (6 bases). The CDR3 has 15 amino acids. Germline-derived CDR1 and CDR2 are MNHEY and SVGAGI. V was pared by 0 bases and J by 7 bases, with 10 bases between. DNA for the CDR3: TGTGCCAGCAGTTACTCAGGGGGGCGGAATTCACCCCTCCACTTT. It encodes CASSYSGGRNSPLHF.

The CDR3 loop reads CASSYGTAYTEAFF. CDR3 nucleotide sequence: TGTGCCAGCTCTTACGGGACGGCTTACACTGAAGCTTTCTTT. V and J are TRBV18 and TRBJ1-1; tentatively, D is TRBD1 (5 bases). Germline lookup yields CDR1 KGHSH and CDR2 LQKENI. The CDR3 length is 14 residues. V gave up 6 bases and J gave up 3 bases, with 14 bases separating them.